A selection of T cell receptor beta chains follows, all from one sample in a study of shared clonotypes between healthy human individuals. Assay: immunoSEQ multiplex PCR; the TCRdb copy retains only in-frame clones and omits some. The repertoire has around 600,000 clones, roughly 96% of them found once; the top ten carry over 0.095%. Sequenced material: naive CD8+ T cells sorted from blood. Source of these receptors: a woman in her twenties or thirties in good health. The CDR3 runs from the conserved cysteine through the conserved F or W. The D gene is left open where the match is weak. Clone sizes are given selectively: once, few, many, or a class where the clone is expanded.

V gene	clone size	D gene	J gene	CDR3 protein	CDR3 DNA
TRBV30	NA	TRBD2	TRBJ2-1	CAWSVGGGFYNEQFF	TGTGCCTGGAGTGTCGGGGGGGGTTTCTACAATGAGCAGTTCTTC
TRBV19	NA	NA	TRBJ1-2	CASSPGGIYGYTF	TGTGCCAGTAGTCCGGGGGGGATCTATGGCTACACCTTC
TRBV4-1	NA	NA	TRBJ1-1	CASSQRSGRGTEAFF	TGCGCCAGCAGCCAAAGGTCTGGACGAGGCACTGAAGCTTTCTTT
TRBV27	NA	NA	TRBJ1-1	CASSSRGDTNTEAFF	TGTGCCAGCAGTTCTAGGGGAGACACGAACACTGAAGCTTTCTTT
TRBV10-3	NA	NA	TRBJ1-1	CAISDSTHLREAFF	TGTGCCATCAGTGACTCAACCCACCTCAGGGAAGCTTTCTTT
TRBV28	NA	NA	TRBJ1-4	CASSFETATNEKLFF	TGTGCCAGCAGTTTCGAGACAGCAACTAATGAAAAACTGTTTTTT
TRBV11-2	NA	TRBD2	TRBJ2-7	CASSSLRGRAFYEQYF	TGTGCCAGCAGCTCCCTCCGGGGGAGGGCCTTCTACGAGCAGTACTTC
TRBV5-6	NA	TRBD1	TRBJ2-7	CASSLTGQGRDEQYF	TGTGCCAGCAGCTTGACCGGACAGGGGCGCGACGAGCAGTACTTC
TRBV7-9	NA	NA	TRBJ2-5	CASRPSPQETQYF	TGTGCCAGCAGGCCATCCCCCCAAGAGACCCAGTACTTC
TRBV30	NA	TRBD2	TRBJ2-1	CAWSVVAGGLHEQFF	TGTGCCTGGAGTGTAGTAGCGGGAGGGCTCCATGAGCAGTTCTTC
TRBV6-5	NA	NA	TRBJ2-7	CASSYSSPGEQYF	TGTGCCAGCAGTTACTCGTCTCCGGGCGAGCAGTACTTC
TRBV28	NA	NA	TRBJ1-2	CASSLLTVPLYGYTF	TGTGCCAGCAGTTTACTCACAGTTCCACTCTATGGCTACACCTTC
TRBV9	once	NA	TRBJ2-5	CASSVDIQETQYF	TGTGCCAGCAGCGTAGATATTCAAGAGACCCAGTACTTC
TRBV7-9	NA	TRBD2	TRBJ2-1	CASSLKASGYEQFF	TGTGCCAGCAGCTTAAAGGCTAGCGGGTATGAGCAGTTCTTC
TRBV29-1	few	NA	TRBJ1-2	CSVAGGLDGYTF	TGCAGCGTTGCGGGGGGACTCGATGGCTACACCTTC
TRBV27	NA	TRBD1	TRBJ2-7	CASSLGTGAGEQYF	TGTGCCAGCAGTTTAGGGACAGGGGCGGGCGAGCAGTACTTC
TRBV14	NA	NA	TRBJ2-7	CASSLRGGISYEQYF	TGTGCCAGCAGCCTCCGGGGCGGGATTTCCTACGAGCAGTACTTC
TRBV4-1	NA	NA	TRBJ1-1	CASSPFLGGKAFF	TGCGCCAGCAGCCCATTCCTGGGGGGAAAAGCTTTCTTT
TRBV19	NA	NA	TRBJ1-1	CASNPGGNTEAFF	TGTGCCAGTAATCCCGGGGGGAACACTGAAGCTTTCTTT
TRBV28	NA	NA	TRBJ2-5	CASRAKGQETQYF	TGTGCCAGCAGGGCGAAAGGCCAAGAGACCCAGTACTTC
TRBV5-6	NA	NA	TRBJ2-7	CASSLATGSGNEQYF	TGTGCCAGCAGCCTGGCGACAGGCAGTGGGAACGAGCAGTACTTC
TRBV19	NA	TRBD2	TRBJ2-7	CASSPSGNTYDEQYF	TGTGCCAGTAGTCCTAGCGGGAACACCTACGACGAGCAGTACTTC
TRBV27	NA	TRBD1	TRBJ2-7	CASRTGTGSYEQYF	TGTGCCAGCAGGACCGGGACAGGGAGTTACGAGCAGTACTTC
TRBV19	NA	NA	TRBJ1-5	CASAKGGVNQPQHF	TGTGCCAGTGCCAAGGGTGGGGTCAATCAGCCCCAGCATTTT
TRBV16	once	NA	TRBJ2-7	CASSRGRVSSPSHPYEQYF	TGTGCCAGCAGCCGGGGAAGGGTTTCCTCCCCTTCTCATCCATACGAGCAGTACTTC
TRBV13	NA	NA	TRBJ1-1	CASSSTLNTEAFF	TGTGCCAGCAGCTCGACATTGAACACTGAAGCTTTCTTT
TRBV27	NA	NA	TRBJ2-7	CASSLMGGAYEQYF	TGTGCCAGCAGTTTAATGGGCGGAGCCTACGAGCAGTACTTC
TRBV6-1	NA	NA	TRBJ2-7	CASTEAQGGYEQYF	TGTGCCAGCACCGAGGCCCAGGGAGGTTACGAGCAGTACTTC
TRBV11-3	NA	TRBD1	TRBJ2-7	CASSSGQLYEQYF	TGTGCCAGCAGCTCGGGACAGCTATACGAGCAGTACTTC
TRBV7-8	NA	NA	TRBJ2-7	CASSLSAGNLFYEQYF	TGTGCCAGCAGCTTATCGGCGGGAAATTTATTCTACGAGCAGTACTTC
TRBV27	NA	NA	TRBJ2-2	CASSLGSPRNTGELFF	TGTGCCAGCAGTCTCGGGTCTCCACGGAACACCGGGGAGCTGTTTTTT
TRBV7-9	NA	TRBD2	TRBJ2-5	CASSPPGTSASETQYF	TGTGCCAGCAGCCCCCCCGGGACTAGCGCGTCTGAGACCCAGTACTTC
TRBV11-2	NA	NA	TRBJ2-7	CASSSYEQYF	TGTGCCAGCAGCAGCTACGAGCAGTACTTC